This T cell receptor beta chain was sequenced during a study of cytomegalovirus exposure and HLA in healthy donors (dated by TCRdb to about 2017). At the level of the whole study: An earlier analysis of approximately 640 of the donors reported 276 Gb of sequence data and roughly 110 million unique TCR beta sequences from roughly 180 million T cells. An early release covering roughly 600 HLA-typed donors comprised roughly 300 gigabases of sequencing data and 65 million to 100 million unique TCR sequences. Among the roughly 370 genotyped donors, roughly 80% belonged to the genetic ancestry cluster associated with self-reported Caucasian donors. The study aimed to test whether cataloging public T cell receptors could reveal signatures of past pathogen exposure. Using immunosequencing, the study profiled T cell repertoires from 666 subjects and related those repertoires to cytomegalovirus serostatus. A separate validation cohort of 90 to 150 different subjects was used in addition to the approximately 700-subject first cohort. To predict cytomegalovirus infection status, the study brought together high-throughput TCR immunosequencing, statistical association of individual TCRs with disease status, and machine learning. To study patterns of TCR occurrence, a later analysis re-analyzed previously published TCR beta repertoires from 666 donors and added high-resolution HLA genotyping. The later analysis used no new phenotypic data to find candidate immune exposures, relying instead on TCR beta sequences and their occurrence across donors. To decide whether each TCR beta V gene segment behaved as functional or pseudogenic, an earlier analysis of some 580 of the donors relied on high-throughput TCR beta sequencing. Donor age, sex, ethnicity and CMV serostatus were collected together with the repertoire data. Genome-wide SNP genotypes for about three fifths of the roughly 670 donors were used in a later genetic analysis, which treated that subset as a discovery cohort. All discovery cohort repertoires had been generated using a single sequencing platform. Class I and class II HLA loci were covered by the typing at four-digit resolution. Typing coverage varied by locus: roughly 629-630 donors for A, B, C, DRB1 and DQB1; approximately 500 for DQA1; about 570 for DPA1; about 450 for DPB1. Because of strong linkage in the cohort, roughly five DR-DQ haplotypes were treated as single units for association and clustering. Across roughly 420 genotyped donors of the cohort, an average of about 250,000 unique TCR beta nucleotide sequences per donor were sequenced, and 15% to 20% of those sequences were non-productive. Points the paper makes about the study in general: A later genetic analysis reported fewer N-insertions in productive TCRs among donors in an Asian-associated ancestry cluster than the roughly 640-donor mean. Most TCR sequences were observed very rarely across donors, whereas some public TCRs were present in many individuals. In a later analysis, HLA-associated TCR beta chains showed more clonal expansion and lower generation probabilities than non-associated chains that were equally common. Some IMGT-functional V segments, including TRBV6-2 and TRBV6-3, could not be told apart with the 87-base-pair reads, so those segments were excluded. Because counts were too low, seventeen rarely observed V segments, including chromosome 9 orphons, were left out of the earlier analysis of over 550 of the donors. In both the original and validation cohorts, the classifier was reported to diagnose cytomegalovirus status with high specificity and sensitivity. A cluster of highly shared sequence variants was judged likely to be a technical artifact of the sequencing pipeline. According to a later analysis, TCR association rates differed among HLA loci, with DRB1 alleles showing the most associated TCRs and HLA-C alleles showing the fewest. CMV serostatus was the only immune exposure information available for the cohort. Sequencing depth was assumed to be roughly uniform across donors in the presence/absence analyses, though that assumption may not hold. Broadly in line with IMGT annotations, most TCR beta V segments showed up in productive rearrangements about 87% or about 30% of the time in an earlier analysis of 587 of the donors. Linkage disequilibrium might explain the correlated functional status among segregating V segments, but an unknown experimental factor could not be excluded. The cohort was sequenced for TCR beta chains only, and without alpha or paired-chain data the features that could be detected were limited. Because HLA typing was unavailable for some donors at each locus, only the typed subset was used in association tests. In a later analysis, some 17,000 TCR beta sequences were associated with specific HLA alleles at a false discovery rate of 0.05. A further reported finding was that TCR beta sequences accurately predicted the HLA-A and HLA-B alleles for most subjects in the first cohort. In the study, approximately 150 TCR beta chains were listed as associated with cytomegalovirus. V-gene and J-gene trimming of TCR beta chains was associated with a missense DCLRE1C variant in a later genetic analysis, and the association was replicated in an independent cohort. According to a later analysis, most CMV-associated TCR beta chains appeared to be HLA-restricted, and the HLA associations seemed to be driven largely by CMV exposure. Assigning TCR associations to individual alleles was difficult when HLA alleles, especially DR and DQ, strongly co-occurred. In a later analysis, several top co-occurrence clusters were reported to appear linked to parvovirus B19, influenza, CMV and Epstein-Barr virus. According to the authors, the approach could potentially be generalized to other disease states and immunological phenotypes. A few of the identified cytomegalovirus-associated TCR beta chains were confirmed in vitro to be specific for cytomegalovirus antigens.

In total, 600 or so healthy bone marrow donors made up the cohort. Cohort members were all nominally healthy when sampled, although unrecorded immune exposures were likely present. The donor was CMV seropositive and was included in the group of 289 seropositive cohort members. A peripheral blood sample was collected from each donor, and TCR beta sequencing was performed on peripheral blood mononuclear cells. The Qiagen DNeasy Blood Extraction Kit was used to extract genomic DNA from the blood cell samples. The germline V gene sets CDR1 to MNHEY and CDR2 to SVGAGI. The CDR3 covers 15 residues, taking in both the cysteine and the phenylalanine. Only the CDR3 DNA is retained, 45 bases long and in frame from the first base. Trimming takes 4 bases off V and 2 bases off J; junction bases not matched to a gene: 8. This clone has a handful of counts. Its antigen is still unknown. Base qualities are not at hand, and no much larger clone is one base apart.

The library came from the immunoSEQ multiplex PCR assay. For the multiplex PCR, a mixture combining 60 forward primers for TCR Vbeta segments and 13 reverse primers for TCR Jbeta segments was used. A multiplex PCR assay on genomic DNA amplified the CDR3 region of rearranged TCR beta genes. The Illumina HiSeq System was used to sequence the amplified TCR beta libraries as 87-base-pair reads. As for the authors' bioinformatics: In a later analysis, roughly 80 million unique TCR beta chains were counted across the approximately 640 repertoires, and roughly 11 million of these chains were shared by at least two donors. Raw reads were error-corrected and collapsed into unique sequences with a nearest-neighbor algorithm that merged closely related sequences to remove PCR and sequencing errors. CDR3 sequences were aligned to IMGT reference sequences to assign V, D and J gene segments. For a sequence to be retained, at least a six-nucleotide match to both a V gene segment and a J gene segment was required. Rearrangements were classified as productive when the CDR3 lacked stop codons and remained in frame with V and J, and all other rearrangements were classified as non-productive. CDR3 was defined according to IMGT convention as the region running from the second conserved V-encoded cysteine to the conserved J-encoded phenylalanine. Sequences without an unambiguous match to a single V gene segment were excluded from the earlier analysis of a few hundred of the donors. An earlier analysis of some 500 of the donors classified V segments as functional when productive rearrangements were above 56.7% and as segregating when the standard deviation between donors was above 5%. To diagnose cytomegalovirus status from the catalog of TCR beta chain sequences, a statistical classification framework was built. In a later analysis, V and J genes were assigned by comparing TCR nucleotide sequences against IMGT/GENE-DB human TR gene sequences. In a later analysis, CDR3 sequences and most-parsimonious VDJ recombination scenarios were assigned using the TCRdist pipeline. A later analysis defined each TCR beta chain by its CDR3 amino acid sequence plus V-gene family, and excluded reads lacking a unique V-gene family. To address suspected cross-contamination and a sequencing artifact, a later analysis removed over 500 highly shared, low-generation-probability nucleotide sequences. For each public chain, a later analysis derived a clonal expansion index from normalized ranks of inferred template counts within each repertoire. In a later analysis, generation probabilities were computed with a VDJ recombination model fitted to out-of-frame rearrangements, and the resulting probabilities were checked against IGoR. In a later analysis, hypergeometric tests were used to score TCR-TCR, TCR-HLA and TCR-CMV co-occurrence, with a repertoire-size bias correction applied to TCR pairs. To estimate false discovery rates, a later analysis permuted the HLA or CMV assignments 20 times. In a later analysis, co-occurring TCRs were grouped using DBSCAN, and TCRdist sequence similarity was added for clustering within HLA-allele-positive subsets. Repertoires with fewer than 30,000 or more than 120,000 public chains were left out of co-occurrence clustering, as were five repertoires with anomalous nucleotide sharing. Held by TCRdb, this immuneACCESS table contains in-frame sequences only and omits some clones. Under half of the omission traces to an unresolved V gene where checked; the cause of the rest is unknown. The V and J calls and the clone size are those of that table, but D and trimming were determined from the DNA. The sample table shows more than 90,000 clones, and around three quarters are seen once. 2.5% to 3% of the sample belongs to the ten largest clones.

Sequenced sample: PBMCs. The clonotype originates from a woman in her late teens or twenties in good health and CMV-seropositive. The chain joins TRBV6-5 to TRBJ2-7, with 7 bases aligning to TRBD1. The CDR3 here reads CASSLGGRGPYEQYF. The DNA reads TGTGCCAGCAGTTTAGGGGGCAGGGGTCCCTACGAGCAGTACTTC.